Presented here are 27 T cell receptor beta chains from one specimen sequenced in a study of shared clonotypes between healthy human individuals. Repertoires were generated with immunoSEQ multiplex PCR, while TCRdb's copy carries only in-frame clones and drops some. The sample has over a million clones, about 77% seen once. Sequenced input: memory CD4+ T cells sorted from blood. Specified subset: CD45RA-negative fraction. Receptors originate from a man between 18 and 35 years old in good health.

The chain joins TRBV30 to TRBJ1-1; no clear D gene. V lost 1 base and J lost 6, with 15 bases in between. The CDR3 contains 14 residues. Germline lookup yields CDR1 GTSNPN and CDR2 SVGIG (reference sequence). CDR3 sequence (DNA): TGTGCCTGGAGTGCTATAGGGATCGGGGCTGAAGCTTTCTTT. As protein: CAWSAIGIGAEAFF.

This chain uses TRBV4-1 with TRBJ2-2; the match to TRBD2 covers 7 bases. This CDR3 spans 15 amino acids. V lost 0 bases and J lost 5; bases outside the gene matches: 3. Germline values: CDR1 MGHRA, CDR2 YSYEKL. CDR3 residues: CASSQDRAGTGELFF. The DNA of the CDR3 is TGCGCCAGCAGCCAAGATAGAGCGGGAACCGGGGAGCTGTTTTTT.

The rearrangement joins TRBV18 to TRBJ2-5; no firm D call. Per the germline V gene, CDR1 is KGHSH and CDR2 is LQKENI. V shed 6 bases and J shed 5 bases, with 13 bases lying between them. This CDR3 has 13 residues. The CDR3 sequence: CASSLWKGETQYF. The CDR3 DNA follows: TGTGCCAGCTCTCTGTGGAAAGGGGAGACCCAGTACTTC.

CDR3 protein: CATHKGVMNTEAFF. The CDR3 nucleotides read TGTGCCACCCATAAGGGCGTTATGAACACTGAAGCTTTCTTT. This chain links TRBV10-3 with TRBJ1-1; D remains ambiguous. CDR1 and CDR2 (germline): ENHRY, SYGVKD. Trimming removed 10 bases at V and 0 bases at J, with 15 bases between. This CDR3 has 14 amino acids.

The rearrangement links TRBV2 to TRBJ2-7; no definite D call. V was pared by 5 bases and J by 2 bases, with 7 bases between. Germline V gene sequence: CDR1 SNHLY, CDR2 FYNNEI. The CDR3 length is 12 residues. The CDR3 nucleotides are TGTGCCAGCAGTATACTTACCTACGAGCAGTACTTC. Translation gives CASSILTYEQYF.

This rearrangement joins TRBV4-2 to TRBJ2-5; 11 nucleotides agree with TRBD2. The V segment lost 6 bases and the J segment 4 bases; nucleotides outside the gene matches: 7. This CDR3 comprises 15 residues. CDR1 and CDR2 (germline): LGHNA, YNFKEQ. CDR3 coding DNA: TGTGCCAGCAGTCGCCTAGCGGGGGGATTAGAGACCCAGTACTTC. Protein product: CASSRLAGGLETQYF.

The CDR3 DNA reads TGTGCCAGCAGCCCCGGGACAACGAGTTACACCTTC. It codes for CASSPGTTSYTF. The V and J genes are TRBV28 and TRBJ1-2; tentative D call: TRBD1 (6 bases). The CDR3 is made up of 12 amino acids. Germline V lookup: CDR1 MDHEN, CDR2 SYDVKM. Trimming took 6 bases from V and 11 from J, leaving 16 bases between them.

The genes are TRBV5-5 and TRBJ2-5; TRBD1 or TRBD2 may be the D gene (5 bases each). Germline V gives CDR1 SGHKS, CDR2 YYEKEE (reference sequence). CDR3 size: 14 residues. Trimming took 1 base from V and 5 from J, leaving 12 bases between them. The CDR3 loop reads CASSLYVGEETQYF. CDR3 nucleotides: TGTGCCAGCAGCTTGTATGTGGGGGAGGAGACCCAGTACTTC.

The rearrangement joins TRBV19 to TRBJ2-7, with 8 bases lining up with TRBD1. Germline trimming cut 7 bases from V and 2 bases from J; bases unmatched to any gene: 7. The CDR3 sequence is 14 residues long. CDR1 and CDR2 (germline): LNHDA, SQIVND (reference sequence). CDR3 residues: CASMDPGQAYEQYF. In DNA, the CDR3 is TGTGCCAGTATGGACCCGGGACAGGCCTACGAGCAGTACTTC.

This chain joins TRBV2 and TRBJ2-2; the D is unclear. The CDR3 has 14 residues. The germline V gene encodes CDR1 SNHLY and CDR2 FYNNEI. V was cut by 7 bases and J by 2 bases, with 11 bases left in between. The CDR3 loop reads CASKYGPNTGELFF. The CDR3 coding sequence is TGTGCCAGCAAGTACGGCCCAAACACCGGGGAGCTGTTTTTT.

The V gene is TRBV5-1, the J gene TRBJ2-5, with unresolved D. Germline CDR1 reads SGHRS; CDR2 reads YFSETQ. Deletions cut 4 bases from V and 5 bases from J, with 6 bases between. The CDR3 length is 11 residues. This CDR3 is CASSPIETQYF. The CDR3 DNA follows: TGCGCCAGCAGCCCAATCGAGACCCAGTACTTC.

Details on this clone: A read error is possible here, since a much larger clone lies one base away. This is likely a read error, given that the CDR3 carries no conserved phenylalanine or tryptophan at its end. The chain has TRBV2 and TRBJ1-2, with a tentative D call TRBD1 (5 bases). Germline CDR1 and CDR2: SNHLY and FYNNEI. The CDR3 is 13 residues long. V lost 6 bases to trimming and J lost 4 bases, with 12 bases between them. The CDR3 nucleotides are TGTGCCAGCAGCGAGGACACACTCTATGGCTACACCCTC. This encodes CASSEDTLYGYTL.

This sequence joins TRBV2 and TRBJ2-3, with 8 bases aligning to TRBD2. The CDR3 is made up of 18 amino acids. Germline trimming cut 3 bases from V and 0 bases from J; bases unmatched to any gene: 11. Germline CDR1 reads SNHLY; CDR2 reads FYNNEI. The DNA of the CDR3 is TGTGCCAGCAGTGAGCTCCGGCTAGCGGGTCCCAGCACAGATACGCAGTATTTT. This codes for CASSELRLAGPSTDTQYF.

This clone was picked up one time. The chain couples TRBV18 to TRBJ2-5; 10 bases are shared with TRBD1. The J call may be faulty, since TRBJ2-7 better matches the DNA end. The germline V gene has CDR1 KGHSH and CDR2 LQKENI. The CDR3 length is 14 residues. In nucleotides, the CDR3 is TGTGCCAGCTCACCAGGACAGGGGGTGGGCGAGCAGTACTTC. Translated: CASSPGQGVGEQYF.

This clone has only a few counts. The chain combines TRBV6-5 with TRBJ1-5; 10 bases agree with TRBD1. Germline CDR1 reads MNHEY; CDR2 reads SVGAGI. This CDR3 spans 14 amino acids. The junction had 3 bases not matched to a gene; V was cut back by 6 bases and J by 4 bases. CDR3 sequence (DNA): TGTGCCAGCAGCCAGGGACAGGGGAATCAGCCCCAGCATTTT. Translating it yields CASSQGQGNQPQHF.

In this sample, this clone turned up once. The genes are TRBV4-3 and TRBJ1-5, with D unclear. The CDR3 length is 17 residues. The V end was cut by 0 bases, the J end by 3 bases, with 15 bases between. Germline V gene sequence: CDR1 LGHNA, CDR2 YSLEER. CDR3: CASSQEGYSRFNQPQHF. Here the CDR3 DNA reads TGCGCCAGCAGCCAAGAAGGTTATAGTAGGTTCAATCAGCCCCAGCATTTT.

V is TRBV7-2 and J is TRBJ2-5; no firm D call. The V gene's germline CDR1 is SGHTA and CDR2 FQGNSA. V was cut by 2 bases and J by 4 bases, with 14 bases left in between. The CDR3 spans 15 residues. CDR3 DNA: TGTGCCAGCAGCTTACACGCCGGTAGGCGAGAGACCCAGTACTTC. Its translation is CASSLHAGRRETQYF. Supplemented by reference TRBV7-2 and TRBJ2-5, the full variable domain reads GAGVSQSPSNKVTEKGKDVELRCDPISGHTALYWYRQSLGQGLEFLIYFQGNSAPDKSGLPSDRFSAERTGGSVSTLTIQRTQQEDSAVYLCASSLHAGRRETQYFGPGTRLLVL.

In this sample, this clone turned up once. The chain uses TRBV12-5 and TRBJ2-1; D unclear. Per germline, CDR1 LGHNT and CDR2 FRNRAP. Trimming shortened V by 6 bases and J by 3 bases, and 3 bases separated the two germline ends. The CDR3 is 11 amino acids. CDR3 nucleotide sequence: TGTGCTAGTGGCCTCTACAATGAGCAGTTCTTC. Protein product: CASGLYNEQFF.

This sequence joins TRBV6-6 and TRBJ1-4, with D possibly matching TRBD1 (6 bases). V shed 8 bases and J shed 3 bases, with 16 bases lying between them. CDR3 length equals 15 residues. Looked up from germline, CDR1 is MNHNY and CDR2 is SVGAGI (reference sequence). The CDR3 DNA reads as TGTGCCAGCCTGTTCGGGGGCTCGTCTAATGAAAAACTGTTTTTT. It codes for CASLFGGSSNEKLFF.

This sequence joins TRBV2 and TRBJ2-3; 8 bases are shared with TRBD2. J gave up 6 bases and V 4 bases, and 9 bases lay outside the gene matches. CDR3 size: 15 residues. The germline gives CDR1 SNHLY, CDR2 FYNNEI. CDR3 protein: CASSVLAALRDTQYF. CDR3 in DNA: TGTGCCAGCAGTGTACTAGCGGCCCTAAGGGATACGCAGTATTTT.

V gene TRBV4-1 combines with J gene TRBJ2-7, with D unresolved. V was cut by 4 bases and J by 4 bases, with 14 bases left in between. This CDR3 is 14 amino acids long. In germline, CDR1 is MGHRA, CDR2 YSYEKL. CDR3 nucleotide sequence: TGCGCCAGCAGCCCGAATTTCGGCGCATACGAGCAGTACTTC. It encodes CASSPNFGAYEQYF.

CDR3 in DNA: TGTGCCAGCAGCTTAAGGGCCGGGGGAGGAAACACCATATATTTT. Encoded protein: CASSLRAGGGNTIYF. The rearrangement links TRBV11-2 to TRBJ1-3, with a weak D call TRBD1 (5 bases). Germline assignment: CDR1 SGHAT and CDR2 FQNNGV. The CDR3 runs 15 residues. Trimming took 2 bases from V and 4 from J, leaving 12 bases between them.

This clone was counted a single time. The chain couples TRBV5-4 to TRBJ2-5, with 13 bases aligning to TRBD2. Germline V CDR1 and CDR2: SGHNT, YYREEE (reference sequence). The CDR3 is made up of 16 amino acids. The V and J ends lost 4 bases and 4 bases, in that order; junction bases with no gene match: 7. The CDR3 nucleotides read TGTGCCAGCAGCGAGGGACTAGCGGGACAGTCAGAGACCCAGTACTTC. Protein: CASSEGLAGQSETQYF.

This chain links TRBV2 with TRBJ2-1, with 9 bases aligning to TRBD2. This CDR3 spans 15 amino acids. V shed 8 bases, J shed 7 bases, and the junction held 12 bases outside the gene matches. Germline-derived CDR1 and CDR2 are SNHLY and FYNNEI. The CDR3 DNA follows: TGTGCCAGCTCCTTGGTGGCGGGGGGGCGAAATGAGCAGTTCTTC. Translating it yields CASSLVAGGRNEQFF.

This clone was recorded only once. The chain has TRBV29-1 and TRBJ2-5; D is possibly TRBD2 (5 bases). The germline V and J ends were trimmed by 4 bases and 2 bases, with 11 bases remaining between them. The CDR3 covers 13 residues. Germline CDR1 and CDR2: SQVTM and ANQGSEA. CDR3 DNA sequence: TGCAGCGTTGCCTCTCCGGGACAAGAGACCCAGTACTTC. It translates to CSVASPGQETQYF.

The rearrangement joins TRBV2 to TRBJ2-3; possible D gene TRBD2, 6 bases. Germline V CDR1 and CDR2: SNHLY, FYNNEI. Between the trimmed V and J ends, which lost 3 bases and 5 bases, there was a span of 12 bases. The CDR3 has 14 amino acids. CDR3 in DNA: TGTGCCAGCAGTGAGTTGGCGGGAAGAGATACGCAGTATTTT. Protein sequence: CASSELAGRDTQYF.

The V call is TRBV30, the J call TRBJ1-3, with D possibly TRBD1 on 6 matching bases. Trimming stripped 2 bases from V and 7 bases from J, with 12 bases between. This CDR3 has 13 amino acids. CDR1 and CDR2 from the germline V gene are GTSNPN and SVGIG (reference sequence). DNA of the CDR3: TGTGCCTGGAGTAGGGGGATGGGGAACACCATATATTTT. Translating gives CAWSRGMGNTIYF.